What follows describes a single T cell receptor beta chain. These data are taken from a study of Ad26.COV2.S vaccination and SARS-CoV-2 variants. Germline values: CDR1 MDHEN, CDR2 SYDVKM. This CDR3 is 14 amino acids long. V lost 3 bases and J 0 bases, leaving 8 bases between the germline ends. Produced via immunoSEQ multiplex PCR; TCRdb's table is partial and in-frame only. Among about 320,000 clones listed, roughly 80% were seen once. Treatment meaning: around 19 received Ad26.COV2.S at low or high dose, single or two shots; five or six received placebo; per-sample allocation not given. Sample collection was performed on day 63 after the first vaccine or placebo injection.

This receptor was identified in a person between 18 and 65 years old who received the Ad26.COV2.S COVID-19 vaccine or a placebo. The rearrangement joins TRBV28 to TRBJ1-1; tentatively, D is TRBD1 (6 bases). Sequenced material: peripheral blood, taken in a trial of Ad26.COV2.S vaccine versus placebo. The CDR3: CASSFTGMNTEAFF. The DNA of the CDR3 is TGTGCCAGCAGTTTTACAGGGATGAACACTGAAGCTTTCTTT. Full variable domain (outside the CDR3, taken from reference TRBV28 and TRBJ1-1): DVKVTQSSRYLVKRTGEKVFLECVQDMDHENMFWYRQDPGLGLRLIYFSYDVKMKEKGDIPEGYSVSREKKERFSLILESASTNQTSMYLCASSFTGMNTEAFFGQGTRLTVV.